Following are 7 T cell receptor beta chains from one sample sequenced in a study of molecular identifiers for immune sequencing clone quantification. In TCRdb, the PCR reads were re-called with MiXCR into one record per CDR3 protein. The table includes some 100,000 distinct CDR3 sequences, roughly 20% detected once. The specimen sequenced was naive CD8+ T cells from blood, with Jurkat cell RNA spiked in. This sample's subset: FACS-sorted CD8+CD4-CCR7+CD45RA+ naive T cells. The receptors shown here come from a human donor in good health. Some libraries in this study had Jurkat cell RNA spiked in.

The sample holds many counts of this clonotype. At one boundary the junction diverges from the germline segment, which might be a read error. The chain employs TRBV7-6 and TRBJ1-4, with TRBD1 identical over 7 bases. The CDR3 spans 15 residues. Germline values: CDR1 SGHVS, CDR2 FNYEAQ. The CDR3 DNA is TGCGCCAGCAGCCAAGGGACAGCAACTAATGAAAAACTGTTTTTT. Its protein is CASSQGTATNEKLFF. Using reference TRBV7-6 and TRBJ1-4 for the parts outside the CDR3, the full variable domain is GAGVSQSPRYKVTKRGQDVALRCDPISGHVSLYWYRQALGQGPEFLTYFNYEAQQDKSGLPNDRFSAERPEGSISTLTIQRTEQRDSAMYRCASSQGTATNEKLFFGSGTQLSVL.

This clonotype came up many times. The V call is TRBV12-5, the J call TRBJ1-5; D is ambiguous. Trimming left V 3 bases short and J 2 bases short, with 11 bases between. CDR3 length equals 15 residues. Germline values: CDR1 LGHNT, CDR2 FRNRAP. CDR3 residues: CASGFFIHGNQPQHF. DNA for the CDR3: TGTGCTAGTGGTTTTTTCATCCACGGCAATCAGCCCCAGCATTTT.

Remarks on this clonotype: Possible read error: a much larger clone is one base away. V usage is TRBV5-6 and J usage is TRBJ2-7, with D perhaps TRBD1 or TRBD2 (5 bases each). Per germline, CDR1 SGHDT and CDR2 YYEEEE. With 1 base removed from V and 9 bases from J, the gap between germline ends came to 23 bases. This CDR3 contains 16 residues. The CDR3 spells CASSLTTGTLGFAQYF. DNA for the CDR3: TGTGCCAGCAGCTTGACAACCGGGACCCTGGGTTTCGCGCAGTACTTC.

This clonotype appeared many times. In nucleotides, the CDR3 is TGTGCCAGCAGCTCGGAGGGAAACTCCTACGAGCAGTACTTC. It specifies CASSSEGNSYEQYF. The J gene is TRBJ2-7, the V gene TRBV11-2; the D gene is possibly TRBD2 (6 bases). Looked up from germline, CDR1 is SGHAT and CDR2 is FQNNGV. Deletions cut 4 bases from V and 0 bases from J, with 10 bases between. The CDR3 covers 14 residues.

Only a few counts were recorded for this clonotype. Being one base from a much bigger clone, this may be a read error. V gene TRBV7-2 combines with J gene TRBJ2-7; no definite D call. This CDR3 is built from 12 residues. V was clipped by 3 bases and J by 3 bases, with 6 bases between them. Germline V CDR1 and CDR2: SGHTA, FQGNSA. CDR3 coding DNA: TGTGCCAGCAGCTTCGACGGCTACGAGCAGTACTTC. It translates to CASSFDGYEQYF.

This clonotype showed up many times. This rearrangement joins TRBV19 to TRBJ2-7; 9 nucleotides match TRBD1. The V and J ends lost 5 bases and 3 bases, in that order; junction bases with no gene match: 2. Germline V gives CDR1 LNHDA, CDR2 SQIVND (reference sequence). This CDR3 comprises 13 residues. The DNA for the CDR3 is TGTGCCAGTAGTGCGACAGGGGGCTACGAGCAGTACTTC. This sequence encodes CASSATGGYEQYF.

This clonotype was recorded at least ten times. CDR3 DNA: TGTGCCAGCAGCGTAGACCAGGTCAACACCGGGGAGCTGTTTTTT. The encoded protein is CASSVDQVNTGELFF. The rearrangement links TRBV9 to TRBJ2-2; no clear D gene. Per the germline V gene, CDR1 is SGDLS and CDR2 is YYNGEE. With 0 bases removed from V and 2 bases from J, the gap between germline ends came to 8 bases. CDR3 length equals 15 residues.